The 11 T cell receptor beta chains listed next were all sequenced from one sample in a study of cytomegalovirus exposure and HLA in healthy donors (dated by TCRdb to the late 2010s). Libraries were made using the immunoSEQ multiplex PCR assay. For the multiplex PCR, a mixture combining 60 forward primers for TCR Vbeta segments and 13 reverse primers for TCR Jbeta segments was used. Entries here come from immuneACCESS through TCRdb and include only in-frame sequences with V and J called. Some clones fail to appear in such tables; in the studies checked, an unresolved V gene covers under half of the shortfall, and the cause of the remainder is unknown. In this sample the table shows about 190,000 clones, 70% to 75% of which occur a single time. The biggest ten clones account for approximately 5% of the sample. Source material: PBMCs. The receptor source for this set is a man aged 25 to 40 in good health and CMV-seropositive.

The chain uses TRBV18 and TRBJ2-5; D is undetermined. The germline gives CDR1 KGHSH, CDR2 LQKENI. The ends were cut back, 0 bases at V and 1 base at J, with 12 bases in the middle. There are 16 residues in the CDR3. The CDR3 nucleotides read TGTGCCAGCTCACCACCGAATCCGATGGCCCAAGAGACCCAGTACTTC. Translation gives CASSPPNPMAQETQYF.

This chain connects TRBV30 to TRBJ1-6; 8 bases match TRBD1. Trimming took 4 bases from V and 0 from J; bases not matched to a gene: 8. This CDR3 comprises 17 residues. In germline, CDR1 is GTSNPN, CDR2 SVGIG (reference sequence). The CDR3 loop is CAWKTSTGASYNSPLHF. CDR3 nucleotide sequence: TGTGCCTGGAAGACTTCGACAGGGGCCTCCTATAATTCACCCCTCCACTTT.

The chain has TRBV18 and TRBJ1-2, with 8 bases lining up with TRBD1. Germline CDR1 is KGHSH and CDR2 is LQKENI. V trimming: 4 bases; J trimming: 6 bases; junction bases outside the gene matches: 10. The CDR3 is 15 residues long. CDR3 bases: TGTGCCAGCTCACGGTCGCCGGACAGGGCGGATGGCTACACCTTC. Protein sequence: CASSRSPDRADGYTF. The full variable domain, with the rest looked up from reference TRBV18 and TRBJ1-2, is NAGVMQNPRHLVRRRGQEARLRCSPMKGHSHVYWYRQLPEEGLKFMVYLQKENIIDESGMPKERFSAEFPKEGPSILRIQQVVRGDSAAYFCASSRSPDRADGYTFGSGTRLTVV.

The chain employs TRBV15 and TRBJ1-4; unclear D gene. There are 15 residues in the CDR3. With 0 bases removed from V and 8 bases from J, the gap between germline ends came to 13 bases. CDR1 LNHNV and CDR2 YYDKDF come from the germline V gene (reference sequence). This chain's CDR3 is CATSRDPGLGEKLFF. In DNA form, the CDR3 reads TGTGCCACCAGCAGAGATCCTGGGCTTGGGGAAAAACTGTTTTTT.

The V gene is TRBV18, the J gene TRBJ2-7; D is perhaps TRBD2 (5 bases). The CDR3 sequence is 11 residues long. Trimming took off 8 bases at V and 2 bases at J, with 7 bases between the two ends. In germline, CDR1 is KGHSH, CDR2 LQKENI. CDR3: CASGGTYEQYF. CDR3 coding DNA: TGTGCCAGCGGAGGAACCTACGAGCAGTACTTC.

The J gene is TRBJ2-7, the V gene TRBV27; TRBD1 agrees at 8 bases. CDR3 length: 15 amino acids. J was trimmed by 1 base and V by 4 bases; bases with no gene match: 6. Per germline, CDR1 MNHEY and CDR2 SMNVEV (reference sequence). CDR3 region: CASSSGQGRSYEQYF. The CDR3 region has the DNA TGTGCCAGCAGTTCCGGACAGGGAAGGTCCTACGAGCAGTACTTC.

This chain joins TRBV30 and TRBJ1-1; 9 nucleotides line up with TRBD1. The germline gives CDR1 GTSNPN, CDR2 SVGIG (reference sequence). With V trimmed by 1 base and J by 8 bases, 5 bases remained unmatched. The CDR3 spans 13 residues. The CDR3 DNA follows: TGTGCCTGGAGTGGAACAGGGGGCAGCGAAGCTTTCTTT. This gives the protein CAWSGTGGSEAFF.

The chain employs TRBV28 and TRBJ1-5; unclear D gene. V was shortened by 3 bases and J by 12 bases, with 12 bases between the two germline ends. Germline values: CDR1 MDHEN, CDR2 SYDVKM. The CDR3 spans 12 residues. CDR3 sequence (DNA): TGTGCCAGCAGTTTGAGGTGGGGAGGCCAGCATTTT. This gives the protein CASSLRWGGQHF.

The genes are TRBV6-1 and TRBJ1-1; no definite D call. The CDR3 has 12 amino acids. V was cut by 6 bases and J by 4 bases, with 9 bases left in between. From germline, CDR1 is MNHNS and CDR2 SASEGT. The CDR3 reads CASRGRSTEAFF. The CDR3 bases are TGTGCCAGCAGAGGGAGGTCCACTGAAGCTTTCTTT.

The gene calls are TRBV6-5 and TRBJ2-3; D may be TRBD1 (6 bases). Germline V gene lookup returns CDR1 MNHEY and CDR2 SVGAGI. This CDR3 has 12 amino acids. V lost 10 bases and J 8 bases, leaving 16 bases between the germline ends. The CDR3 loop reads CATGTRGGTQYF. In nucleotides, the CDR3 is TGTGCCACCGGAACCCGAGGGGGTACGCAGTATTTT.

This clone turned up a few times. The CDR3, as DNA: TGTGCCAGCAGCTACGGACAGAGCCAAGAGACCCAGTACTTC. Translating gives CASSYGQSQETQYF. V usage is TRBV11-1 and J usage is TRBJ2-5; perhaps TRBD1 as D (6 bases). Germline V gene lookup returns CDR1 SGHAT and CDR2 FQDESV (reference sequence). V was clipped by 4 bases and J by 1 base, with 10 bases between them. This CDR3 region has 14 residues.